The 26 T cell receptor beta chains reported below all come from one sample, sequenced in a study of immune characterization of retroperitoneal liposarcoma. TCRdb redid the calling of the PCR reads with MiXCR, one entry per CDR3 protein. The sample has 2,000 to 3,000 distinct CDR3 sequences, over 40% seen once. Sequencing was carried out using tumor tissue. These receptors all stem from a male donor with retroperitoneal liposarcoma.

The V and J genes are TRBV27 and TRBJ2-3, with 7 bases aligning to TRBD2. In germline, CDR1 is MNHEY, CDR2 SMNVEV (reference sequence). The CDR3 runs to 12 residues. Trimming at V came to 3 bases and at J to 9 bases, leaving 3 bases not matched to a gene. The CDR3 is CASSFSAGTQYF. CDR3 coding DNA: TGTGCCAGCAGTTTTTCAGCGGGAACGCAGTATTTT.

This clonotype was detected a few times. The V gene is TRBV6-1, the J gene TRBJ2-1; 11 bases map to TRBD2. Germline CDR1 and CDR2: MNHNS and SASEGT. The CDR3 is 16 amino acids. The ends lost 7 bases at V and 5 bases at J; junction bases unmatched: 10. The DNA for the CDR3 is TGTGCCAGCACCAAGTGGGGACTAGCGGACCACAATGAGCAGTTCTTC. Its protein product is CASTKWGLADHNEQFF.

The chain couples TRBV11-3 to TRBJ2-1, with 8 bases identical to TRBD2. V shed 0 bases and J 5 bases; nucleotides not matched to a gene: 27. This CDR3 spans 23 amino acids. Germline V lookup: CDR1 SGHNT, CDR2 YENEEA. The DNA for the CDR3 is TGTGCCAGCAGCTTAGAAACTCGATGGGTGCGGGAGGAACGGGCGTTAGAAAACAATGAGCAGTTCTTC. It is translated as CASSLETRWVREERALENNEQFF.

This clonotype appeared a few times. The chain is built from TRBV6-4 and TRBJ1-6; D uncertain. CDR3 length equals 16 residues. Germline CDR1 and CDR2: MRHNA and SNTAGT. The V gene lost 5 bases and the J gene lost 5 bases, with 16 bases spanning the gap. The CDR3 DNA follows: TGTGCCAGCAGTCCCTCGTTCACGGCTAATAATTCACCCCTCCACTTT. Translation: CASSPSFTANNSPLHF.

This clonotype was observed a few times. CDR3 sequence reads: CASSLVWAGAVETQYF. CDR3 in DNA: TGTGCCAGCAGCTTAGTCTGGGCGGGAGCGGTGGAGACCCAGTACTTC. V and J are TRBV7-2 and TRBJ2-5, with 7 bases aligning to TRBD2. The CDR3 contains 16 residues. J was trimmed by 5 bases and V by 1 base; bases with no gene match: 10. Germline V gene sequence: CDR1 SGHTA, CDR2 FQGNSA.

The rearrangement joins TRBV27 to TRBJ1-2, with 7 bases lining up with TRBD1. Per germline, CDR1 MNHEY and CDR2 SMNVEV (reference sequence). The V segment lost 5 bases and the J segment 6 bases; nucleotides outside the gene matches: 9. CDR3 length: 14 residues. The CDR3 loop is CASSPRQGVHGYTF. The CDR3 DNA is TGTGCCAGCAGTCCTCGCCAGGGGGTCCATGGCTACACCTTC.

This clonotype has more than one count but fewer than ten. The chain couples TRBV6-8 to TRBJ2-5; D tentatively fits TRBD1 or TRBD2 (5 bases each). The J call may not be correct, given that the DNA end is closer to TRBJ2-7. This CDR3 has 14 amino acids. Germline V CDR1 and CDR2: MNHGY, SAAAGT. Written as DNA, the CDR3 is TGTGCCAGCAGTTACTCAGAGGGGATCTACGAGCAGTACTTC. It yields the protein CASSYSEGIYEQYF.

In this sample, this clonotype is large. V usage is TRBV6-1 and J usage is TRBJ2-3; 9 bases map to TRBD2. With V trimmed by 10 bases and J by 6 bases, 11 bases remained unmatched. The CDR3 runs 14 residues. The V gene's germline CDR1 is MNHNS and CDR2 SASEGT. CDR3 sequence: CATTSGLAADTQYF. CDR3 nucleotide sequence: TGTGCCACCACTAGCGGGCTCGCGGCGGATACGCAGTATTTT.

This clonotype is classed as medium-sized. The V gene is TRBV7-8, the J gene TRBJ2-3; D is possibly TRBD2 (6 bases). V was clipped by 2 bases and J by 6 bases, with 6 bases between them. The CDR3 extends over 12 amino acids. In germline, CDR1 is SGHVS, CDR2 FQNEAQ. CDR3 loop: CASSLLADTQYF. The CDR3 DNA follows: TGTGCCAGCAGCTTACTAGCGGATACGCAGTATTTT. The whole variable domain, remainder taken from reference TRBV7-8 and TRBJ2-3, is GAGVSQSPRYKVAKRGQDVALRCDPISGHVSLFWYQQALGQGPEFLTYFQNEAQLDKSGLPSDRFFAERPEGSVSTLKIQRTQQEDSAVYLCASSLLADTQYFGPGTRLTVL.

This clonotype was found a few times. The chain has TRBV6-1 and TRBJ2-5, with a possible D match to TRBD1 (5 bases). The CDR3 loop spans 12 amino acids. Germline CDR1 is MNHNS and CDR2 is SASEGT. V lost 6 bases, J lost 1 base, and 6 bases lay in between. In DNA form, the CDR3 reads TGTGCCAGCAGAGACAGCCAAGAGACCCAGTACTTC. It yields the protein CASRDSQETQYF.

By its share, this clonotype is large. The chain couples TRBV5-1 to TRBJ2-1; D gene ambiguous. The J call could be wrong; TRBJ2-7 is a better fit for the DNA end. CDR1 SGHRS and CDR2 YFSETQ come from the germline V gene. The CDR3 contains 13 residues. The CDR3 sequence: CASRSAHSYEQYF. In DNA form, the CDR3 reads TGCGCCAGCAGGAGCGCACATTCCTACGAGCAGTACTTC.

In its sample, this clonotype was seen a few times. The chain has TRBV6-1 and TRBJ2-5, with 9 nucleotides matching TRBD1. The DNA end favors TRBJ2-7, so the J call may be wrong. The CDR3 is 16 residues long. Looked up from germline, CDR1 is MNHNS and CDR2 is SASEGT. The CDR3, as DNA: TGTGCCAGCAGTCGAAGGGGGGGGACAGGGAAATACGAGCAGTACTTC. Protein: CASSRRGGTGKYEQYF.

This clonotype was seen a handful of times. V is TRBV6-5 and J is TRBJ2-3, with 8 nucleotides matching TRBD1. From germline, CDR1 is MNHEY and CDR2 SVGAGI. The V and J ends lost 5 bases and 0 bases, in that order; junction bases with no gene match: 10. CDR3 length: 17 residues. The CDR3 sequence is CASSVGGQAVSTDTQYF. DNA for the CDR3: TGTGCCAGCAGTGTCGGGGGACAGGCAGTTAGCACAGATACGCAGTATTTT.

V gene TRBV6-1 combines with J gene TRBJ2-1, with TRBD2 matching over 8 bases. The DNA end is more similar to TRBJ2-5, so the J call may be wrong. Germline values: CDR1 MNHNS, CDR2 SASEGT. CDR3 length: 18 amino acids. The CDR3 sequence is CASSYGRATGGLQETQYF. DNA for the CDR3: TGTGCCAGCAGTTACGGTAGAGCGACGGGGGGGCTCCAAGAGACCCAGTACTTC.

This clonotype has a handful of counts. The chain recombines TRBV25-1 with TRBJ2-1; perhaps TRBD2 as D (5 bases). Germline lookup yields CDR1 MGHDK and CDR2 SYGVNS. CDR3 length: 15 amino acids. The ends were cut back, 2 bases at V and 4 bases at J, with 12 bases in the middle. CDR3 in amino acids: CASSERTTSYNEQFF. CDR3 nucleotide sequence: TGTGCCAGCAGTGAACGCACTACTAGTTACAATGAGCAGTTCTTC.

V and J are TRBV12-3 or TRBV12-4 and TRBJ1-4; D is uncertain. Trimming left V 4 bases short and J 8 bases short, with 11 bases between. The CDR3 runs to 13 residues. The CDR3 loop is CASSSGQDEKLFF. In DNA, the CDR3 is TGTGCCAGCAGTTCCGGGCAGGACGAAAAACTGTTTTTT.

CDR3 region: CASSELRRGRPGFETQYF. For the CDR3, the DNA is TGTGCCAGCAGTGAACTAAGGAGGGGGCGCCCAGGGTTTGAGACCCAGTACTTC. The chain uses TRBV6-1 and TRBJ2-1, with a possible D match to TRBD1 (7 bases). The J call may be faulty, since TRBJ2-5 better matches the DNA end. The CDR3 runs to 18 residues. The germline gives CDR1 MNHNS, CDR2 SASEGT.

This clonotype was counted between two and nine times. This chain uses TRBV7-2 with TRBJ2-3, with a tentative D call TRBD1 (5 bases). The V end lost 4 bases, the J end lost 0 bases, and 11 bases lay between the germline ends. The CDR3 length is 15 residues. Germline CDR1 and CDR2: SGHTA and FQGNSA. Here the CDR3 reads CASSSRAISTDTQYF. CDR3 in DNA: TGTGCCAGCAGCTCCAGGGCAATAAGCACAGATACGCAGTATTTT.

The chain couples TRBV7-2 to TRBJ2-1; 10 positions match TRBD2. The germline V gene encodes CDR1 SGHTA and CDR2 FQGNSA. The length of the CDR3 is 12 residues. With 6 bases clipped from V and 15 bases from J, the junction kept 8 bases outside the gene matches. This CDR3 is CASRQSGRAGFF. The DNA of the CDR3 is TGTGCCAGCAGACAGAGCGGGAGGGCTGGGTTCTTC.

This clonotype was recorded once. The rearrangement joins TRBV12-3 or TRBV12-4 to TRBJ2-1, with 8 bases fitting TRBD2. The CDR3 loop spans 14 amino acids. Trimming cost V 5 bases and J 3 bases; bases outside gene matches: 3. CDR3 protein: CASSKAGGYNEQFF. CDR3 coding DNA: TGTGCCAGCAGTAAGGCGGGAGGCTACAATGAGCAGTTCTTC.

This clonotype is categorized as medium-sized (0.01 to 0.1%). This chain uses TRBV6-1 with TRBJ2-1; D unresolved. Germline CDR1 reads MNHNS; CDR2 reads SASEGT. The germline V and J ends were trimmed by 6 bases and 13 bases, with 19 bases remaining between them. CDR3 length: 13 amino acids. Written as DNA, the CDR3 is TGTGCCAGCAGCGCCTCCCTTCAAGAGACCCAGTTCTTC. As protein: CASSASLQETQFF.

This clonotype is labeled as medium-sized (0.01 to 0.1%). This chain connects TRBV6-1 to TRBJ2-7; tentatively, D is TRBD1 (6 bases). The CDR3 extends over 15 amino acids. Germline CDR1 MNHNS, CDR2 SASEGT. The V gene lost 3 bases and the J gene lost 2 bases, with 14 bases spanning the gap. Written as DNA, the CDR3 is TGTGCCAGCAGTGACTTAGACAGGACCGCCTACGAGCAGTACTTC. It is translated as CASSDLDRTAYEQYF.

This clonotype has more than one count but fewer than ten. The V and J genes are TRBV6-1 and TRBJ2-1, with D unresolved. CDR3 length: 11 residues. Per the germline V gene, CDR1 is MNHNS and CDR2 is SASEGT. V was cut by 2 bases and J by 8 bases, with 4 bases left in between. The CDR3 DNA reads TGTGCCAGCAGTGAAAGGGATGAGCAGTTCTTC. Translating gives CASSERDEQFF.

The V call is TRBV27, the J call TRBJ2-1; 9 bases are a match to TRBD2. The DNA end lines up better with TRBJ2-7; the J call may be wrong. This CDR3 spans 16 amino acids. Germline CDR1 reads MNHEY; CDR2 reads SMNVEV (reference sequence). CDR3 nucleotides: TGTGCCAGCAGTTCAGGCGGTAGCGGGAGCGTCTACGAGCAGTACTTC. It translates to CASSSGGSGSVYEQYF.

This rearrangement joins TRBV7-2 to TRBJ1-1, with D maybe TRBD1 (6 bases). Trimming pared 2 bases from V and 4 bases from J, leaving 14 bases between. From germline, CDR1 is SGHTA and CDR2 FQGNSA. The CDR3 is 15 amino acids. The CDR3 bases are TGTGCCAGCAGCTTACGTCCGGGGGCGAGCACTGAAGCTTTCTTT. Translation: CASSLRPGASTEAFF.

The gene calls are TRBV6-1 and TRBJ1-3; D is undetermined. The CDR3 has 14 residues. V lost 5 bases, J lost 1 base, and 9 bases lay in between. CDR1 and CDR2 (germline): MNHNS, SASEGT. The CDR3 DNA follows: TGTGCCAGCAGTACCCCGCAGTCTGGAAACACCATATATTTT. Residues: CASSTPQSGNTIYF.